The 20 T cell receptor beta chains reported below all come from one sample, sequenced in a study of cytomegalovirus exposure and HLA in healthy donors. 13 Jbeta primers and 60 Vbeta primers were used for the PCR. Generated by immunoSEQ multiplex PCR, the TCRdb table keeps only in-frame clones and is missing some. The sample lists 75,000 to 95,000 clones, 78% seen once, with 4.5% to 5.5% in the top ten. The sequencing sample was made of PBMCs. All receptors derive from a woman aged 35 to 49 in good health and CMV-seropositive.

V is TRBV7-9 and J is TRBJ2-5, with D possibly being TRBD1 (5 bases). Looked up from germline, CDR1 is SEHNR and CDR2 is FQNEAQ (reference sequence). This CDR3 has 12 amino acids. V gave up 5 bases and J gave up 1 base, with 5 bases separating them. The CDR3 sequence is CASSGAQETQYF. The CDR3, as DNA: TGTGCCAGCAGCGGGGCCCAAGAGACCCAGTACTTC.

Only a few counts were recorded for this clone. The J gene is TRBJ2-1, the V gene TRBV7-3; D remains ambiguous. CDR1 and CDR2 from the germline V gene are SGHTA and FQGTGA. The CDR3 is 15 amino acids. V dropped 2 bases and J dropped 0 bases, with 8 bases sitting between them. CDR3: CASSLAATSYNEQFF. As DNA, the CDR3 is TGTGCCAGCAGCTTAGCGGCTACCTCCTACAATGAGCAGTTCTTC.

The chain combines TRBV5-1 with TRBJ2-3; TRBD2 agrees at 10 bases. The CDR3 consists of 17 residues. With V trimmed by 4 bases and J by 0 bases, 8 bases remained unmatched. The germline V gene has CDR1 SGHRS and CDR2 YFSETQ. CDR3 sequence reads: CASSGLAGGLSTDTQYF. CDR3 nucleotide sequence: TGCGCCAGCAGCGGATTAGCGGGAGGCCTTAGCACAGATACGCAGTATTTT.

The chain joins TRBV7-2 to TRBJ2-7; 11 bases line up with TRBD2. Germline V gene lookup returns CDR1 SGHTA and CDR2 FQGNSA. J gave up 8 bases and V 1 base, and 10 bases lay outside the gene matches. The CDR3 contains 16 residues. DNA for the CDR3: TGTGCCAGCAGCTTAGGGCTAGCGGGAGGATTCCAGAAGCAGTACTTC. Its translation: CASSLGLAGGFQKQYF.

The chain uses TRBV11-3 and TRBJ2-7; D remains ambiguous. Germline values: CDR1 SGHNT, CDR2 YENEEA. V shed 1 base and J shed 2 bases, with 9 bases lying between them. CDR3 length: 14 amino acids. CDR3 amino acids: CASSLGGSTYEQYF. The CDR3 DNA sequence: TGTGCCAGCAGCTTAGGCGGCTCCACCTACGAGCAGTACTTC.

The chain uses TRBV18 and TRBJ2-1; TRBD1 aligns across 11 bases. The CDR3 has 13 residues. The germline gives CDR1 KGHSH, CDR2 LQKENI. The V and J ends lost 5 bases and 8 bases, in that order; junction bases with no gene match: 2. CDR3 sequence (DNA): TGTGCCAGCTCAAGGACAGGGGGCCATGAGCAGTTCTTC. It translates to CASSRTGGHEQFF.

The chain combines TRBV19 with TRBJ2-1, with D uncertain. Germline-derived CDR1 and CDR2 are LNHDA and SQIVND (reference sequence). V was trimmed by 6 bases and J by 0 bases, leaving 12 bases between them. This CDR3 has 15 residues. CDR3 amino acids: CASRLSWSSYNEQFF. In DNA, the CDR3 is TGTGCCAGTAGGCTTAGCTGGAGCTCCTACAATGAGCAGTTCTTC.

The rearrangement uses TRBV7-9 and TRBJ2-3, with D possibly TRBD2 on 6 matching bases. Germline CDR1 SEHNR, CDR2 FQNEAQ (reference sequence). The CDR3 is 16 residues long. V was trimmed by 5 bases and J by 6 bases, leaving 21 bases between them. In DNA form, the CDR3 reads TGTGCCAGCAGCGTCGGGAGCGGAGGGTTTTTGGATACGCAGTATTTT. Translating gives CASSVGSGGFLDTQYF.

The CDR3 nucleotides are TGTGCCAGCAGTGAAGAACAGGGGGGCCTGAAGATGGAAAGCAATCAGCCCCAGCATTTT. It translates to CASSEEQGGLKMESNQPQHF. The rearrangement joins TRBV6-1 to TRBJ1-5, with TRBD1 matching over 8 bases. The V and J ends lost 1 base and 1 base, in that order; junction bases with no gene match: 15. From germline, CDR1 is MNHNS and CDR2 SASEGT. The CDR3 runs 20 residues.

The rearrangement links TRBV18 to TRBJ2-2; a possible D gene is TRBD1 (7 bases). CDR3 size: 17 residues. V was shortened by 3 bases and J by 0 bases, with 14 bases between the two germline ends. The germline V gene encodes CDR1 KGHSH and CDR2 LQKENI. The DNA of the CDR3 is TGTGCCAGCTCACCTCCAGGGGGAGGTCCGAACACCGGGGAGCTGTTTTTT. The encoded protein is CASSPPGGGPNTGELFF.

There are a few counts of this clone. V is TRBV6-6 and J is TRBJ1-1; D is unclear. V shed 5 bases and J shed 2 bases, with 9 bases lying between them. The CDR3 loop spans 13 amino acids. Germline V lookup: CDR1 MNHNY, CDR2 SVGAGI (reference sequence). Here the CDR3 reads CASSPTSNTEAFF. As DNA, the CDR3 is TGTGCCAGCAGTCCCACGAGTAACACTGAAGCTTTCTTT.

V gene TRBV7-2 combines with J gene TRBJ2-1, with a tentative D call TRBD2 (5 bases). Per germline, CDR1 SGHTA and CDR2 FQGNSA. The CDR3 covers 15 residues. V was pared by 5 bases and J by 7 bases, with 18 bases between. DNA of the CDR3: TGTGCCAGCAGCGCCGGACTGCAGGCGTCGAATGAGCAGTTCTTC. The encoded protein is CASSAGLQASNEQFF.

The rearrangement links TRBV19 to TRBJ2-1; TRBD1 agrees at 9 bases. The CDR3 runs to 14 residues. The germline gives CDR1 LNHDA, CDR2 SQIVND (reference sequence). After removal of 6 bases from V and 9 bases from J, the junction contained 9 bases not matched to a gene. CDR3 in DNA: TGTGCCAGTAGGGCCGGGACAGGGCGTCGTGAGCAGTTCTTC. Translating it yields CASRAGTGRREQFF.

The chain has TRBV6-4 and TRBJ2-2, with TRBD2 identical over 7 bases. The CDR3 is 14 residues long. V dropped 2 bases and J dropped 11; count of bases not matched to a gene: 8. Per germline, CDR1 MRHNA and CDR2 SNTAGT. This CDR3 reads CASSDSPERDELFF. CDR3 nucleotide sequence: TGTGCCAGCAGTGACAGCCCCGAGCGGGATGAGCTGTTTTTT.

The chain carries TRBV27 and TRBJ2-5; 12 positions agree with TRBD2. The closer fit of TRBJ2-7 to the DNA end suggests the J call may be wrong. The CDR3 is 15 residues long. Germline CDR1 is MNHEY and CDR2 is SMNVEV (reference sequence). CDR3 DNA: TGTGCCAGCAGAAAAGGACTAGCGGGGTCCTACGAGCAGTACTTC. Its translation: CASRKGLAGSYEQYF.

This sequence joins TRBV5-4 and TRBJ1-1; D is possibly TRBD1 (5 bases). Germline CDR1 reads SGHNT; CDR2 reads YYREEE (reference sequence). The CDR3 spans 17 residues. The V end was cut by 4 bases, the J end by 4 bases, with 23 bases between. CDR3 nucleotides: TGTGCCAGCAGCGTCCCTCAGGGTAGGGGTATTATCACTGAAGCTTTCTTT. Protein product: CASSVPQGRGIITEAFF.

The CDR3 loop is CASSIRGNSYNEQFF. The CDR3 DNA sequence: TGTGCCAGTAGTATTAGAGGGAACTCCTACAATGAGCAGTTCTTC. V gene TRBV19 combines with J gene TRBJ2-1; perhaps TRBD2 as D (5 bases). CDR3 length: 15 residues. Deletions cut 3 bases from V and 0 bases from J, with 9 bases between. The germline V gene has CDR1 LNHDA and CDR2 SQIVND (reference sequence). The variable domain in full, completed from reference TRBV19 and TRBJ2-1, reads DGGITQSPKYLFRKEGQNVTLSCEQNLNHDAMYWYRQDPGQGLRLIYYSQIVNDFQKGDIAEGYSVSREKKESFPLTVTSAQKNPTAFYLCASSIRGNSYNEQFFGPGTRLTVL.

The chain links TRBV9 to TRBJ2-5; TRBD2 agrees at 9 bases. Losses at the gene ends were 3 bases for V and 3 bases for J; bases not matched to a gene: 3. Germline V lookup: CDR1 SGDLS, CDR2 YYNGEE. This CDR3 has 14 residues. CDR3 DNA sequence: TGTGCCAGCAGCGCCGTAGCGGGAGAAGAGACCCAGTACTTC. Translating it yields CASSAVAGEETQYF. The variable domain in full, completed from reference TRBV9 and TRBJ2-5, reads DSGVTQTPKHLITATGQRVTLRCSPRSGDLSVYWYQQSLDQGLQFLIQYYNGEERAKGNILERFSAQQFPDLHSELNLSSLELGDSALYFCASSAVAGEETQYFGPGTRLLVL.

This clone appeared a few times. This chain links TRBV7-9 with TRBJ1-1; 11 nucleotides align to TRBD1. This CDR3 has 17 residues. Germline V gene sequence: CDR1 SEHNR, CDR2 FQNEAQ (reference sequence). The V segment lost 5 bases and the J segment 0 bases; nucleotides outside the gene matches: 8. CDR3 bases: TGTGCCAGCAGCCATAGGACAGGGGGCCCCATGAACACTGAAGCTTTCTTT. Its protein is CASSHRTGGPMNTEAFF.

V and J are TRBV11-3 and TRBJ2-2; D remains unclear. The CDR3 has 13 residues. Per the germline V gene, CDR1 is SGHNT and CDR2 is YENEEA. Trimming left V 1 base short and J 6 bases short, with 6 bases between. As DNA, the CDR3 is TGTGCCAGCAGCTTAGTGTCGGCCGGGGAGCTGTTTTTT. This translates into CASSLVSAGELFF.